This T cell receptor beta chain was profiled in a study of read filtering for tumor transcriptome and immune sequencing. The overall study: Transcriptome libraries were built from DNase-treated RNA. Points from the study as a whole: Even smaller IR-seq throughput identified most shared clonotypes. Single-read clonotypes: approximately 87% of IR-seq clonotypes (around 3.4% of reads), 74.6% of RNA-seq clonotypes (nearly 45% of reads).

This clonotype occurred once. Its antigen is currently unknown. This library used roughly 430 ng RNA and molecular barcoded adaptors spanning alpha/delta and beta/gamma chains. TCRdb processed the reads anew with MiXCR; each CDR3 protein has one entry. The data contain 30,000 to 40,000 distinct CDR3 sequences, about 15% of them singletons. CDR1 SGHVS and CDR2 FQNEAQ come from the germline V gene. This CDR3 has 15 amino acids. Trimming stripped 5 bases from V and 0 bases from J, with 11 bases between. The sample consisted of a population of CD138-negative cells sorted from bone marrow. V and J are TRBV7-8 and TRBJ2-1; a possible D gene is TRBD2 (5 bases). This TCR was sampled from a donor at least 40 years old with multiple myeloma. The CDR3 DNA is TGTGCCAGCAGCCCTGAGGGTCCCTCCTACAATGAGCAGTTCTTC. This translates into CASSPEGPSYNEQFF.